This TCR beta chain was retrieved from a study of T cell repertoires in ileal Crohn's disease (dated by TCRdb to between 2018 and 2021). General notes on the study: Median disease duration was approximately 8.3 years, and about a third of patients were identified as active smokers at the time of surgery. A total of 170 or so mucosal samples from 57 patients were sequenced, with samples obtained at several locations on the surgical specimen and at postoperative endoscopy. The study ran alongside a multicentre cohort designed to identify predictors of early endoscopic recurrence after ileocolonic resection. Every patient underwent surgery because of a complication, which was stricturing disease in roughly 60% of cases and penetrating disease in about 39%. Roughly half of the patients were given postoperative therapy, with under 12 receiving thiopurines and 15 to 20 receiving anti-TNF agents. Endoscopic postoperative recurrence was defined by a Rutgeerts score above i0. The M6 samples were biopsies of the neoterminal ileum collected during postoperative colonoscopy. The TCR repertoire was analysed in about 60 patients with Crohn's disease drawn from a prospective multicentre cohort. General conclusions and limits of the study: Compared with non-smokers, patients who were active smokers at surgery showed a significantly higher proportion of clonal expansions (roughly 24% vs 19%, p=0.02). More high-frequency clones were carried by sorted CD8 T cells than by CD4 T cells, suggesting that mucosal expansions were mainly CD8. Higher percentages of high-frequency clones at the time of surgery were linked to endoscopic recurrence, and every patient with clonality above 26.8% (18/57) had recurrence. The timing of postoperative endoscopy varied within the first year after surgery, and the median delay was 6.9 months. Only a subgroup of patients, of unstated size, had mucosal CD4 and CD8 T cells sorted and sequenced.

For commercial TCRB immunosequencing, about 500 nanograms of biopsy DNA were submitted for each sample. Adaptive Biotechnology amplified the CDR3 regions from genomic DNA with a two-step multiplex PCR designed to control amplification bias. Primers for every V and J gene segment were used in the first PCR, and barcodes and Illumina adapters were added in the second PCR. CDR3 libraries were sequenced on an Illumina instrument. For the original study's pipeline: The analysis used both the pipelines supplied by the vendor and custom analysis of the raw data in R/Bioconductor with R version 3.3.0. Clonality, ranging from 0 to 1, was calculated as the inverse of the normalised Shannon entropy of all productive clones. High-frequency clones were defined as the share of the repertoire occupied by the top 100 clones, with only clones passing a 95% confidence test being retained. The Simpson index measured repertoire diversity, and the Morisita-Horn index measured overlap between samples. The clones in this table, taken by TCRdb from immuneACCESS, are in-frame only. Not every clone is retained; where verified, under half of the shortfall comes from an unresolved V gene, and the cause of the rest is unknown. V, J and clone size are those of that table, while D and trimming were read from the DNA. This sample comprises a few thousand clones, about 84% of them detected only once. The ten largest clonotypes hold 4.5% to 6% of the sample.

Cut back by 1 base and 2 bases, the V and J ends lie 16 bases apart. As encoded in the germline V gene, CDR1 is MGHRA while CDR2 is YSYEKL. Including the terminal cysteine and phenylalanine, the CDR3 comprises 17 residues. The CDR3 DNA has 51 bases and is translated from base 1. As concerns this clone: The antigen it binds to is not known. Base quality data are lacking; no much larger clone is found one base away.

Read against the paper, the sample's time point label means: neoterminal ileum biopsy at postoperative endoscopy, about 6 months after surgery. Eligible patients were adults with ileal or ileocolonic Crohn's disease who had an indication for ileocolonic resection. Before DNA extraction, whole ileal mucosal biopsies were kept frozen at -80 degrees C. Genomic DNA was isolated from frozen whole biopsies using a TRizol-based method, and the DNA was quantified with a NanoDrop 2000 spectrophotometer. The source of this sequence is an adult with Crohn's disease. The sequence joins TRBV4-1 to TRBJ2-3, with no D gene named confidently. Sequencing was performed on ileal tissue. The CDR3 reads CASSQGRVTLATDTQYF. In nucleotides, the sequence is TGCGCCAGCAGCCAAGGACGGGTCACCTTGGCCACAGATACGCAGTATTTT.